The 17 T cell receptor beta chains below were found in one sample sequenced in a study of neoadjuvant nivolumab and ipilimumab in lung cancer. Using immunoSEQ multiplex PCR, the repertoire was profiled, and TCRdb retains in-frame clones only, with some absent. The sample consists of over 1,500 clones, around 84% of them appearing once. This specimen was adjacent normal lung tissue, taken after neoadjuvant nivolumab, alone or with ipilimumab, at or shortly before surgery. Receptors originate from an adult with non-small cell lung cancer.

The V call is TRBV7-2, the J call TRBJ1-6; no clear D gene. The CDR3 is 15 residues long. Germline CDR1 and CDR2: SGHTA and FQGNSA. The CDR3, as DNA: TGTGCAGAAGGCACCACCACGGGCTATAATTCACCCCTCCACTTT. This codes for CAEGTTTGYNSPLHF.

CDR3 sequence (DNA): TGTGCCATCAGTGATAACAGCAATCAGCCCCAGCATTTT. This translates into CAISDNSNQPQHF. The rearrangement uses TRBV10-3 and TRBJ1-5; D uncertain. This CDR3 spans 13 amino acids. V was clipped by 3 bases and J by 1 base, with 4 bases between them. CDR1 ENHRY and CDR2 SYGVKD come from the germline V gene.

This clone was picked up one time. J is TRBJ1-1 and V is TRBV5-8; D remains unclear. The CDR3 spans 16 residues. V shed 2 bases and J shed 5 bases, with 19 bases lying between them. Per the germline V gene, CDR1 is SGHTS and CDR2 is YDEGEE. This chain's CDR3 is CASSFRAGPGGTEAFF. For the CDR3, the DNA is TGTGCCAGCAGCTTTCGGGCGGGCCCGGGTGGAACTGAAGCTTTCTTT.

The chain uses TRBV13 and TRBJ2-2, with D perhaps TRBD1 (6 bases). Germline CDR1 PRHDT, CDR2 FYEKMQ (reference sequence). The CDR3 has 15 amino acids. V lost 5 bases and J 3 bases, leaving 13 bases between the germline ends. CDR3 sequence reads: CASSGRDRYTGELFF. The CDR3, as DNA: TGTGCCAGCAGCGGGCGTGACAGGTACACCGGGGAGCTGTTTTTT.

V and J are TRBV7-9 and TRBJ1-1, with D uncertain. Trimming cost V 5 bases and J 1 base, with 8 bases left between them. Germline V gives CDR1 SEHNR, CDR2 FQNEAQ (reference sequence). This CDR3 is built from 13 residues. CDR3 sequence: CASSAPPNTEAFF. In DNA, the CDR3 is TGTGCCAGCAGCGCCCCGCCGAACACTGAAGCTTTCTTT.

The chain has TRBV6-5 and TRBJ1-1, with 8 bases matching TRBD1. This CDR3 region has 14 residues. Losses at the gene ends were 6 bases for V and 7 bases for J; bases not matched to a gene: 10. Germline loops: CDR1 MNHEY, CDR2 SVGAGI. The CDR3 DNA is TGTGCCAGCAGCCTATCAGGGGGCCTAGGTGAAGCTTTCTTT. Its protein product is CASSLSGGLGEAFF.

V gene TRBV29-1 combines with J gene TRBJ1-4, with D possibly matching TRBD1 (5 bases). Germline V gene lookup returns CDR1 SQVTM and CDR2 ANQGSEA. V was pared by 6 bases and J by 4 bases, with 18 bases between. The CDR3 runs to 15 residues. The CDR3 loop is CSVRGRAGDNEKLFF. The CDR3 coding sequence is TGCAGCGTCCGGGGCAGGGCGGGGGATAATGAAAAACTGTTTTTT.

The rearrangement uses TRBV6-1 and TRBJ1-1; D unclear. The CDR3 contains 15 residues. Trimming left V 1 base short and J 0 bases short, with 9 bases between. Germline V CDR1 and CDR2: MNHNS, SASEGT. The DNA of the CDR3 is TGTGCCAGCAGTGAAGGTTCAGCCATGAACACTGAAGCTTTCTTT. Amino acids: CASSEGSAMNTEAFF.

The table lists this clone with a count of one. This chain uses TRBV2 with TRBJ1-5; 7 nucleotides align to TRBD1. The CDR3 totals 14 residues. V was pared by 4 bases and J by 2 bases, with 2 bases of the junction left unmatched. In germline, CDR1 is SNHLY, CDR2 FYNNEI. The CDR3: CASSGQGGNQPQHF. The CDR3 DNA reads as TGTGCCAGCAGTGGACAGGGTGGCAATCAGCCCCAGCATTTT.

The chain recombines TRBV6-5 with TRBJ1-5; D uncertain. This CDR3 is 14 amino acids long. Trimming removed 5 bases at V and 2 bases at J, with 10 bases between. Germline V CDR1 and CDR2: MNHEY, SVGAGI. The CDR3 reads CASSTGVGNQPQHF. CDR3 DNA: TGTGCCAGCAGTACCGGCGTTGGCAATCAGCCCCAGCATTTT.

The genes are TRBV7-9 and TRBJ1-3; D not resolved. The germline V gene encodes CDR1 SEHNR and CDR2 FQNEAQ (reference sequence). The CDR3 extends over 16 amino acids. Between the trimmed V and J ends, which lost 5 bases and 0 bases, there was a span of 14 bases. Here the CDR3 reads CASSVLKESSGNTIYF. CDR3 in DNA: TGTGCCAGCAGCGTTCTTAAAGAGAGCTCTGGAAACACCATATATTTT.

The chain has TRBV7-8 and TRBJ2-1; 10 positions agree with TRBD2. The CDR3 is made up of 19 amino acids. V was clipped by 2 bases and J by 6 bases; unmatched bases: 16. In germline, CDR1 is SGHVS, CDR2 FQNEAQ. CDR3 coding DNA: TGTGCCAGCAGCTTATGGCATCGGGAGAGCGGGGGGGTTTCCAATGAGCAGTTCTTC. Its translation: CASSLWHRESGGVSNEQFF.

The chain links TRBV27 to TRBJ1-6; D is ambiguous. Germline V lookup: CDR1 MNHEY, CDR2 SMNVEV (reference sequence). Trimming stripped 6 bases from V and 1 base from J, with 16 bases between. The CDR3 is made up of 17 amino acids. CDR3 sequence reads: CASRVERGDSYNSPLHF. As DNA, the CDR3 is TGTGCCAGCAGGGTAGAGCGGGGAGATTCCTATAATTCACCCCTCCACTTT.

The chain carries TRBV2 and TRBJ2-1, with unresolved D. The germline CDR1 and CDR2 sequences are SNHLY and FYNNEI. The length of the CDR3 is 14 residues. Trimming left V 4 bases short and J 7 bases short, with 14 bases between. CDR3 loop: CASSGGSGWNEQFF. The CDR3 DNA reads TGTGCCAGCAGTGGGGGTTCTGGTTGGAATGAGCAGTTCTTC. Together with reference TRBV2 and TRBJ2-1, the CDR3 gives the full variable domain: EPEVTQTPSHQVTQMGQEVILRCVPISNHLYFYWYRQILGQKVEFLVSFYNNEISEKSEIFDDQFSVERPDGSNFTLKIRSTKLEDSAMYFCASSGGSGWNEQFFGPGTRLTVL.

This clone was detected once. The rearrangement joins TRBV7-3 to TRBJ2-5; possibly TRBD2 for D (6 bases). This CDR3 is 13 amino acids long. Germline CDR1 reads SGHTA; CDR2 reads FQGTGA. V shed 5 bases and J shed 5 bases, with 12 bases lying between them. This CDR3 is CASSRGGGETQYF. The CDR3 DNA reads as TGTGCCAGCAGCCGGGGAGGCGGGGAGACCCAGTACTTC.

The V and J genes are TRBV5-5 and TRBJ1-2, with a tentative D call TRBD1 (5 bases). V lost 4 bases to trimming and J lost 0 bases, with 10 bases between them. The CDR3 is made up of 14 amino acids. Per germline, CDR1 SGHKS and CDR2 YYEKEE (reference sequence). CDR3 sequence: CASSLLTANYGYTF. CDR3 DNA sequence: TGTGCCAGCAGCCTACTGACAGCTAACTATGGCTACACCTTC.

The J gene is TRBJ2-7, the V gene TRBV6-5; D not resolved. Trimming stripped 4 bases from V and 2 bases from J, with 15 bases between. This CDR3 contains 15 residues. Per the germline V gene, CDR1 is MNHEY and CDR2 is SVGAGI. The CDR3: CASSFGSGPTYEQYF. The CDR3 bases are TGTGCCAGCAGTTTCGGGTCAGGCCCTACCTACGAGCAGTACTTC.